These 5 T cell receptor beta chains came from one sample sequenced in a study of cytomegalovirus exposure and HLA in healthy donors. 60 Vbeta and 13 Jbeta primers were used in PCR. The repertoire was sequenced with immunoSEQ multiplex PCR; TCRdb's copy has only in-frame clones and lacks some. The table shows 110,000 or so clones, with 70% to 80% occurring only once. The sequencing input was PBMCs. Receptors originate from a human donor in good health.

The chain uses TRBV9 and TRBJ2-1; the D gene is possibly TRBD1 (5 bases). The ends were cut back, 0 bases at V and 3 bases at J, with 13 bases in the middle. CDR3 length: 16 amino acids. Germline V gene lookup returns CDR1 SGDLS and CDR2 YYNGEE. CDR3 protein: CASSVVAQGNYNEQFF. The CDR3 region has the DNA TGTGCCAGCAGCGTAGTAGCCCAGGGCAACTACAATGAGCAGTTCTTC.

The chain joins TRBV7-8 to TRBJ2-1; a possible D gene is TRBD2 (5 bases). The CDR3 spans 18 residues. Between the trimmed V and J ends, which lost 8 bases and 9 bases, there was a span of 32 bases. The germline V gene encodes CDR1 SGHVS and CDR2 FQNEAQ. This CDR3 is CASRPHPRRSGLNGEQFF. CDR3 in DNA: TGTGCCAGCCGCCCTCACCCCAGGCGATCAGGACTTAATGGTGAGCAGTTCTTC.

In its sample, this clone was seen once. This chain joins TRBV2 and TRBJ1-2; 8 positions agree with TRBD1. The CDR3 sequence is 13 residues long. The germline CDR1 and CDR2 sequences are SNHLY and FYNNEI. Germline trimming cut 9 bases from V and 5 bases from J; bases unmatched to any gene: 8. The CDR3 DNA follows: TGTGCCAGGGCCCAGACAGGGGAGTATGGCTACACCTTC. Amino acids: CARAQTGEYGYTF. Filled out from reference TRBV2 and TRBJ1-2, the complete variable domain reads EPEVTQTPSHQVTQMGQEVILRCVPISNHLYFYWYRQILGQKVEFLVSFYNNEISEKSEIFDDQFSVERPDGSNFTLKIRSTKLEDSAMYFCARAQTGEYGYTFGSGTRLTVV.

The chain combines TRBV14 with TRBJ2-5; TRBD2 might be the D (6 bases). This CDR3 region has 14 residues. Germline loops: CDR1 SGHDN, CDR2 FVKESK. Between the trimmed V and J ends, which lost 4 bases and 1 base, there was a span of 10 bases. The CDR3 sequence is CASSPRLGQETQYF. The CDR3 DNA reads as TGTGCCAGCAGCCCCCGACTAGGCCAAGAGACCCAGTACTTC.

The rearrangement links TRBV30 to TRBJ1-1; D is ambiguous. The V gene lost 0 bases and the J gene lost 0 bases, with 5 bases spanning the gap. The CDR3 totals 13 residues. Germline loops: CDR1 GTSNPN, CDR2 SVGIG (reference sequence). CDR3 amino acids: CAWSVQVNTEAFF. CDR3 DNA: TGTGCCTGGAGTGTACAAGTGAACACTGAAGCTTTCTTT.